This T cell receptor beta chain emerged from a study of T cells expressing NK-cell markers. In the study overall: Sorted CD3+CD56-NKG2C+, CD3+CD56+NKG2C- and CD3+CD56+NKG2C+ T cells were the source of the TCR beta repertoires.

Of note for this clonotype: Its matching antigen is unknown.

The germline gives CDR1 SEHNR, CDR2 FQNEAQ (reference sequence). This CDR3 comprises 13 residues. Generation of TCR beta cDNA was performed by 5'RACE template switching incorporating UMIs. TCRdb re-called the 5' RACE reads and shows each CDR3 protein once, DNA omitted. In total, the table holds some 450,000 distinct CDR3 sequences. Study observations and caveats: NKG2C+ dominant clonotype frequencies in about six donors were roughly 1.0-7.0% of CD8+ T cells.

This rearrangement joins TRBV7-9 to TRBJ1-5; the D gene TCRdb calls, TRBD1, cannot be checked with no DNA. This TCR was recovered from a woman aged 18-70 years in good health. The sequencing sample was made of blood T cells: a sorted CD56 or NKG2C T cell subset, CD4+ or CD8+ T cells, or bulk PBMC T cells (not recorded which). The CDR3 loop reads CASSPQGSQPQHF.